Each of the 31 T cell receptor beta chains below was sequenced from the same sample in a study of tissue T cells after allogeneic stem cell transplantation. The sample's time point: mouse harvest day 14 after allogeneic transplant. Each mouse received 10^7 T-cell-depleted marrow cells plus 10^6 splenic CD5+ T cells by tail vein. Generated by immunoSEQ multiplex PCR, the TCRdb table keeps only in-frame clones and is missing some. The sample includes about 3,200 clones, about 40% seen only once; the top ten take around 25%. The sample consisted of gut tissue. These receptors all stem from a female BALB/c mouse given C57BL/6 T cells with graft-versus-host disease after an allogeneic hematopoietic cell transplant.

A remark on this clone: The gene names given are mouse names. The read halts 1 residue ahead of the CDR3 end, with the missing end drawn from the germline J gene. The chain uses TRBV26 and TRBJ2-1, with 10 bases aligning to TRBD2. CDR3 size: 15 residues. V lost 2 bases and J lost 6; bases outside the gene matches: 4. The germline V gene has CDR1 KGHPV and CDR2 FQNQEV (reference sequence). The sequenced CDR3 bases are TGTGCCAGCAGTCTGCCTGGGGGGGCGCCTGCTGAGCAGTTC. This gives the protein CASSLPGGAPAEQF. The entire CDR3 is CASSLPGGAPAEQFF. The full variable domain, with the rest looked up from reference TRBV26 and TRBJ2-1, is NSKVIQTPRYLVKGQGQKAKMRCIPEKGHPVVFWYQQNKNNEFKFLINFQNQEVLQQIDMTEKRFSAECPSNSPCSLEIQSSEAGDSALYLCASSLPGGAPAEQFFGPGTRLTVL.

Worth noting for this clone: Gene names denote mouse genes. The read ends 1 residue before the CDR3 terminus; that terminus is restored from the germline J gene. The chain employs TRBV15 and TRBJ2-5, with 8 bases lining up with TRBD2. This CDR3 contains 14 residues. CDR1 and CDR2 from the germline V gene are SGHND and FRSKSL. J lost 5 bases, V lost 5 bases, and 6 bases had no gene match. This CDR3 is CASSPRLGGDTQYF. The CDR3 bases that were read are TGTGCCAGCAGTCCCCGGCTGGGGGGAGACACCCAGTAC.

This clone showed up just a few times. Gene names are mouse gene names. Sequencing ends 1 residue short of the CDR3 end; the germline J gene provides the rest. This chain joins TRBV5 and TRBJ2-1; D not resolved. V gave up 0 bases and J gave up 3 bases, with 9 bases separating them. CDR3 length: 15 amino acids. Germline V gene sequence: CDR1 LGHNA, CDR2 YNLKQL (reference sequence). Here the CDR3 reads CASSQDQDLYAEQFF. The sequenced CDR3 bases are TGTGCCAGCAGCCAAGATCAAGACCTCTATGCTGAGCAGTTC.

As concerns this clone: The gene symbols are mouse symbols. Coverage ceases 1 residue before the CDR3 finishes, and the germline J gene fills in the end. This chain connects TRBV26 to TRBJ1-4; D gene unclear. In germline, CDR1 is KGHPV, CDR2 FQNQEV (reference sequence). V was cut by 1 base and J by 3 bases, with 3 bases left in between. The length of the CDR3 is 13 residues. CDR3 DNA (partial): TGTGCCAGCAGTCTGTTACCCAACGAAAGATTATTT. Protein sequence: CASSLLPNERLF. The CDR3 as a whole reads CASSLLPNERLFF.

By share, this clone ranks as large. Gene names are mouse gene names. The read ends 1 residue early relative to the CDR3; the germline J gene fills the gap. The chain recombines TRBV13-2 with TRBJ2-7; D is undetermined. Between the trimmed V and J ends, which lost 2 bases and 6 bases, there was a span of 6 bases. The CDR3 sequence is 11 residues long. Germline lookup yields CDR1 NNHNN and CDR2 SYGAGS (reference sequence). CDR3 loop: CASGERVEQYF. The part of the CDR3 DNA that was read is TGTGCCAGCGGTGAGAGGGTTGAACAGTAC.

The table lists this clone with a few counts. Gene names refer to mouse genes. Incomplete CDR3 DNA: TGTGCCAGCAGCCCGACTGGGGGGCTAAACACCGGGCAGCTCTAC. As protein: CASSPTGGLNTGQLY. The CDR3 reads in full as CASSPTGGLNTGQLYF. V gene TRBV2 combines with J gene TRBJ2-2; the match to TRBD2 covers 10 bases. Sequencing ends 1 residue short of the CDR3 end; the germline J gene provides the rest. The CDR3 is 16 residues long. Trimming at V came to 4 bases and at J to 1 base, leaving 3 bases not matched to a gene. Germline V gene sequence: CDR1 LGHNA, CDR2 YSYQKL.

For this clone: Any gene name here is a mouse gene name. With the read ending 1 residue before the CDR3 end, the germline J gene is used to fill in that end. This rearrangement joins TRBV16 to TRBJ2-3; D ambiguous. Germline V gives CDR1 SGHSA, CDR2 FRNQAP. The CDR3 length is 13 residues. V was trimmed by 3 bases and J by 1 base, leaving 5 bases between them. Partial CDR3 DNA: TGTGCAAGCAGCTTGGGAGGTGCAGAAACGCTGTAT. Protein product: CASSLGGAETLY. The whole CDR3 reads CASSLGGAETLYF.

Concerning this clone: Gene names denote mouse genes. The missing CDR3 end, 1 residue past where the read stops, is filled in from the germline J gene. The chain employs TRBV26 and TRBJ2-7; D remains ambiguous. The CDR3 runs 10 residues. The germline V gene encodes CDR1 KGHPV and CDR2 FQNQEV (reference sequence). Trimming left V 1 base short and J 5 bases short, with 0 bases between. The covered CDR3 bases are TGTGCCAGCAGTCTGTATGAACAGTAC. This sequence encodes CASSLYEQY. The CDR3 as a whole reads CASSLYEQYF.

This clone was detected once. The listed genes are named as in mouse. The read ends 1 residue early relative to the CDR3; the germline J gene fills the gap. J is TRBJ2-5 and V is TRBV15; 14 bases are a match to TRBD2. The CDR3 consists of 16 residues. V was clipped by 5 bases and J by 6 bases; unmatched bases: 7. Per germline, CDR1 SGHND and CDR2 FRSKSL. The covered CDR3 bases are TGTGCCAGCAGTCCCGGGACTGGGGGGGCGCGGGACACCCAGTAC. It translates to CASSPGTGGARDTQY. The whole CDR3 sequence is CASSPGTGGARDTQYF.

Points on this clone: Genes here carry mouse names. CDR3 bases read: TGTGCCAGCTCTCTCGCAGGGGGCGGTCAAAACACCTTGTAC. This encodes CASSLAGGGQNTLY. In full, the CDR3 is CASSLAGGGQNTLYF. This chain joins TRBV12-1 and TRBJ2-4; TRBD1 agrees at 8 bases. Read sequence stops 1 residue before the CDR3 end, and the germline J gene provides the missing end. The length of the CDR3 is 15 residues. In germline, CDR1 is SGHSN, CDR2 HYEKVE. Losses at the gene ends were 0 bases for V and 1 base for J; bases not matched to a gene: 2.

This clone came up a few times. Any gene name here is a mouse gene name. The read terminates 1 residue before the CDR3 end, so the remaining end is supplied by the germline J gene. The V and J genes are TRBV26 and TRBJ1-2; 7 nucleotides match TRBD1. Germline assignment: CDR1 KGHPV and CDR2 FQNQEV (reference sequence). The CDR3 contains 14 residues. With 6 bases clipped from V and 0 bases from J, the junction kept 4 bases outside the gene matches. The sequenced part of the CDR3 DNA is TGTGCCAGCAGCCCGGGACAGCCAAACTCCGACTACACC. Protein sequence: CASSPGQPNSDYT. The CDR3 in full is CASSPGQPNSDYTF.

Details on this clone: Germline and genes here are mouse. The DNA ends 1 residue before the CDR3 does, and the rest of the CDR3 is filled in from the germline J gene. The V and J genes are TRBV12-1 and TRBJ2-1; 9 bases match TRBD1. CDR3 length equals 13 residues. V lost 0 bases, J lost 7 bases, and 0 bases stayed unmatched. The germline CDR1 and CDR2 sequences are SGHSN and HYEKVE. The CDR3 DNA, read in part, is TGTGCCAGCTCTCTCACAGGGGGCGCTGAGCAGTTC. Translation: CASSLTGGAEQF. The entire CDR3 protein reads CASSLTGGAEQFF.

This clone has only a few counts. The listed genes are named as in mouse. The read terminates 1 residue ahead of where the CDR3 ends, so the germline J gene completes it. The chain has TRBV3 and TRBJ2-3; 7 bases fit TRBD2. This CDR3 region has 14 residues. The ends lost 5 bases at V and 0 bases at J; junction bases unmatched: 2. In germline, CDR1 is SNHLY, CDR2 FYNGKV (reference sequence). CDR3 loop: CASSRTGSAETLYF. The covered CDR3 bases are TGTGCCAGCAGCCGGACTGGTAGTGCAGAAACGCTGTAT.

This clone was seen a few times. Each gene name is a mouse one. Sequencing ends 1 residue short of the CDR3 end; the germline J gene provides the rest. The genes are TRBV31 and TRBJ2-1, with D perhaps TRBD1 (6 bases). This CDR3 comprises 13 residues. V shed 2 bases and J shed 2 bases, with 7 bases lying between them. Germline assignment: CDR1 GKSSPN and CDR2 SITVG. The part of the CDR3 DNA that was read is TGTGCCTGGAGTTACAGGGACTATGCTGAGCAGTTC. This sequence encodes CAWSYRDYAEQF. The whole CDR3 sequence is CAWSYRDYAEQFF.

Points on this clone: Gene names and germline refer to mouse. The read is 1 residue too short to cover the CDR3 end, so that end is filled in from the germline J gene. This chain connects TRBV13-3 to TRBJ1-2; 11 bases fit TRBD1. Per germline, CDR1 NNHDY and CDR2 SYVADS. The V and J ends lost 2 bases and 6 bases, in that order; junction bases with no gene match: 0. The CDR3 length is 13 residues. The part of the CDR3 DNA that was read is TGTGCCAGCAGTGAGGGACAGGGGGCCGACTACACC. Its translation: CASSEGQGADYT. The full CDR3 protein is CASSEGQGADYTF.

This clone was recorded only once. Gene names follow the mouse nomenclature. Coverage ceases 1 residue before the CDR3 finishes, and the germline J gene fills in the end. V usage is TRBV16 and J usage is TRBJ2-5, with 8 bases fitting TRBD1. Germline V gives CDR1 SGHSA, CDR2 FRNQAP. The length of the CDR3 is 14 residues. V gave up 3 bases and J gave up 6 bases; unmatched junction bases: 5. Partial CDR3 DNA: TGTGCAAGCAGCTTCCAGGGGGCAGGGGACACCCAGTAC. Amino acids: CASSFQGAGDTQY. The full-length CDR3 reads as CASSFQGAGDTQYF. The variable domain in full, with the rest retrieved from reference TRBV16 and TRBJ2-5, is NAGVIQTPRHKVTGKGQEATLWCEPISGHSAVFWYRQTIVQGLEFLTYFRNQAPIDDSGMPKERFSAQMPNQSHSTLKIQSTQPQDSAVYLCASSFQGAGDTQYFGPGTRLLVL.

Points on this clone: Gene names denote mouse genes. The CDR3 end lies 1 residue beyond the end of the read and is filled in from the germline J gene. The genes are TRBV16 and TRBJ2-4; 12 bases fit TRBD1. There are 17 residues in the CDR3. CDR1 SGHSA and CDR2 FRNQAP come from the germline V gene. After removal of 3 bases from V and 5 bases from J, the junction contained 9 bases not matched to a gene. The CDR3 bases that were read are TGTGCAAGCAGCTTCGCCGGGACAGGGGGCGCGAGAAACACCTTGTAC. Protein sequence: CASSFAGTGGARNTLY. The whole CDR3 protein is CASSFAGTGGARNTLYF.

This clone was detected a few times. Each gene name is a mouse one. The CDR3 extends 1 residue past the end of the read, so its final part is completed from the germline J gene. The V and J genes are TRBV15 and TRBJ2-2; D may match TRBD1 or TRBD2 (7 bases each). Germline loops: CDR1 SGHND, CDR2 FRSKSL. The V end was cut by 4 bases, the J end by 1 base, with 16 bases between. This CDR3 has 17 residues. The DNA read from the CDR3 is TGTGCCAGCAGTTCCCCCCTCAGGGGGGGAAACACCGGGCAGCTCTAC. Protein product: CASSSPLRGGNTGQLY. The whole CDR3 is CASSSPLRGGNTGQLYF.

On this clone: All gene names here are mouse names. The CDR3 end is not reached by the read, which stops 1 residue before it; the germline J gene fills it in. The rearrangement joins TRBV13-2 to TRBJ2-1; weak D call: TRBD1 (6 bases). The V gene's germline CDR1 is NNHNN and CDR2 SYGAGS (reference sequence). V lost 1 base and J lost 7, with 12 bases in between. The CDR3 is 14 residues long. The sequenced CDR3 bases are TGTGCCAGCGGTGATCCAGGGGAGGGGGCTGAGCAGTTC. It yields the protein CASGDPGEGAEQF. The full-length CDR3 reads as CASGDPGEGAEQFF.

Worth noting for this clone: The genes and germline here are from mouse. CDR3 amino acids: CASSLTGEGNTLYF. CDR3 bases read: TGTGCCAGCAGTCTGACAGGGGAAGGGAACACCTTGTAC. This rearrangement joins TRBV26 to TRBJ2-4; 7 nucleotides line up with TRBD1. The read falls 1 residue short of the CDR3 end, and the missing part is taken from the germline J gene. The junction had 5 bases not matched to a gene; V was cut back by 2 bases and J by 6 bases. This CDR3 spans 14 amino acids. Germline CDR1 is KGHPV and CDR2 is FQNQEV (reference sequence). Full variable domain (rest looked up from reference TRBV26 and TRBJ2-4): NSKVIQTPRYLVKGQGQKAKMRCIPEKGHPVVFWYQQNKNNEFKFLINFQNQEVLQQIDMTEKRFSAECPSNSPCSLEIQSSEAGDSALYLCASSLTGEGNTLYFGAGTRLSVL.

With regard to this clone: Mouse gene names and germline throughout. The read ends 1 residue early relative to the CDR3; the germline J gene fills the gap. The rearrangement links TRBV3 to TRBJ1-4; 8 nucleotides match TRBD1. Trimming at V came to 8 bases and at J to 3 bases, leaving 2 bases not matched to a gene. Germline V lookup: CDR1 SNHLY, CDR2 FYNGKV (reference sequence). The length of the CDR3 is 13 residues. The CDR3 protein is CASVRGPNERLFF. CDR3 DNA (partial): TGTGCCAGCGTCAGGGGGCCCAACGAAAGATTATTT.

This clone has more than one count but fewer than ten. Gene names are the mouse ones. The sequenced CDR3 bases are TGTGCCAGCAGTCTGTCGCCAGTTTCTGGAAATACGCTCTAT. As protein: CASSLSPVSGNTLY. The entire CDR3 protein reads CASSLSPVSGNTLYF. This chain links TRBV26 with TRBJ1-3; D unresolved. Coverage ceases 1 residue before the CDR3 finishes, and the germline J gene fills in the end. The CDR3 consists of 15 residues. V lost 0 bases and J lost 0, with 6 bases in between. The germline V gene has CDR1 KGHPV and CDR2 FQNQEV (reference sequence).

This clone was seen a handful of times. Each gene name is a mouse one. Sequencing ends 1 residue short of the CDR3 end; the germline J gene provides the rest. This sequence joins TRBV26 and TRBJ1-6; D remains unclear. TRBJ1-6 is noted as an ORF with a role that remains uncertain. CDR1 and CDR2 from the germline V gene are KGHPV and FQNQEV (reference sequence). CDR3 length: 12 residues. Trimming removed 5 bases at V and 1 base at J, with 0 bases between. CDR3 DNA (partial): TGTGCCAGCAGTTCCTATAATTCGCCCCTCTAC. It translates to CASSSYNSPLY. The entire CDR3 reads CASSSYNSPLYF.

As to this clone: Gene names are mouse gene names. The read gets to within 1 residue of the CDR3 end, and the germline J gene fills in the rest. The chain combines TRBV15 with TRBJ2-5, with 7 bases fitting TRBD1. Trimming took 1 base from V and 3 from J; bases not matched to a gene: 1. The length of the CDR3 is 14 residues. Looked up from germline, CDR1 is SGHND and CDR2 is FRSKSL. Partial CDR3 DNA: TGTGCCAGCAGTTTAGGGGACAGACAAGACACCCAGTAC. Translation: CASSLGDRQDTQY. The full CDR3 sequence reads CASSLGDRQDTQYF.

Of note for this clone: The listed genes are named as in mouse. Read sequence stops 1 residue before the CDR3 end, and the germline J gene provides the missing end. This chain uses TRBV14 with TRBJ2-7; D not certain. Germline assignment: CDR1 SGHDT and CDR2 FRDEAV. Trimming removed 5 bases from V and 7 bases from J, with 10 bases in between. The CDR3 runs 11 residues. The sequenced part of the CDR3 DNA is TGTGCCAGCAGCCGACTCGGGGAACAGTAC. Translated: CASSRLGEQY. The CDR3 in its entirety is CASSRLGEQYF.

Concerning this clone: Here the gene names and germline are mouse. Read data end 1 residue before the CDR3 end; the end is taken from the germline J gene. The rearrangement joins TRBV23 to TRBJ2-2; the D segment call TRBD2 is taken from the table without a DNA check. Germline V gives CDR1 KGHTA, CDR2 FQNQQP. CDR3 length: 15 amino acids. The CDR3 protein is CSSSQHWGEPGQLYF. The sequenced CDR3 bases are TGCTCCAGCAGTCAACACTGGGGGGAGCCCGGGCAGCTCTAC.

Note on this clone: Genes and germline are mouse. Read sequence stops 1 residue before the CDR3 end, and the germline J gene provides the missing end. This sequence joins TRBV13-2 and TRBJ2-7; D is tentatively TRBD1 or TRBD2 (5 bases each). Germline CDR1 and CDR2: NNHNN and SYGAGS (reference sequence). Between the trimmed V and J ends, which lost 6 bases and 0 bases, there was a span of 13 bases. The CDR3 loop spans 14 amino acids. The CDR3: CASVSGTDSYEQYF. Incomplete CDR3 DNA: TGTGCCAGCGTCTCCGGGACGGACTCCTATGAACAGTAC.

Turning to this clone: Mouse names are used for the genes. The read ends 1 residue before the CDR3 terminus; that terminus is restored from the germline J gene. The V gene is TRBV26, the J gene TRBJ1-6; possible D gene TRBD1, 6 bases. TRBJ1-6 is an open reading frame whose function is uncertain. Germline V CDR1 and CDR2: KGHPV, FQNQEV (reference sequence). The V end lost 2 bases, the J end lost 7 bases, and 9 bases lay between the germline ends. This CDR3 has 14 amino acids. The CDR3 bases that were read are TGTGCCAGCAGTCTGAGGGGGAGGAATTCGCCCCTCTAC. Translating it yields CASSLRGRNSPLY. The CDR3 in its entirety is CASSLRGRNSPLYF.

This clone was observed a single time. Each gene name is a mouse one. The CDR3 end falls 1 residue outside the read, so it is completed with the germline J gene. V is TRBV19 and J is TRBJ2-3; weak D call: TRBD2 (7 bases). There are 16 residues in the CDR3. The V and J ends lost 5 bases and 1 base respectively, with 17 bases between them. The V gene's germline CDR1 is FNHDT and CDR2 SITEND (reference sequence). CDR3 DNA, as far as it was read: TGTGCCAGCAGGCCCCCCTGGGGGCGCGGTGCAGAAACGCTGTAT. It codes for CASRPPWGRGAETLY. The full CDR3 protein is CASRPPWGRGAETLYF.

In its sample, this clone was seen a few times. Gene names refer to mouse genes. Coverage ceases 1 residue before the CDR3 finishes, and the germline J gene fills in the end. The chain is built from TRBV13-2 and TRBJ1-1; D unclear. Germline values: CDR1 NNHNN, CDR2 SYGAGS (reference sequence). The CDR3 runs to 12 residues. Trimming removed 0 bases at V and 6 bases at J, with 6 bases between. CDR3 bases read: TGTGCCAGCGGTGATGCTGTGGCAGAAGTCTTC. It specifies CASGDAVAEVF. The whole CDR3 sequence reads CASGDAVAEVFF.

By share, this clone ranks as large. The genes and germline here are from mouse. Sequencing ends 1 residue short of the CDR3 end; the germline J gene provides the rest. The gene calls are TRBV31 and TRBJ2-1; weak D call: TRBD1 (6 bases). The V and J ends lost 1 base and 0 bases respectively, with 7 bases between them. This CDR3 contains 14 residues. Germline lookup yields CDR1 GKSSPN and CDR2 SITVG. CDR3: CAWSHRVNYAEQFF. The DNA read from the CDR3 is TGTGCCTGGAGTCACAGGGTTAACTATGCTGAGCAGTTC. Combining the CDR3 with reference TRBV31 and TRBJ2-1 gives the whole variable domain AQTIHQWPVAEIKAVGSPLSLGCTIKGKSSPNLYWYWQATGGTLQQLFYSITVGQVESVVQLNLSASRPKDDQFILSTEKLLLSHSGFYLCAWSHRVNYAEQFFGPGTRLTVL.